Presented here are 5 T cell receptor beta chains from one specimen sequenced in a study of cytomegalovirus exposure and HLA in healthy donors. 13 Jbeta primers and 60 Vbeta primers were used for the PCR. Data came from immunoSEQ multiplex PCR; TCRdb stores just in-frame clones and leaves some out. The table records over 130,000 clones, roughly 76% of them present only once. Sequenced material: PBMCs. These receptors all stem from a female donor in good health and CMV-seronegative.

With respect to this clone: At one of its ends the junction is not consistent with the germline gene, which may arise from a read error. The rearrangement uses TRBV7-9 and TRBJ1-1; D uncertain. Per the germline V gene, CDR1 is SEHNR and CDR2 is FQNEAQ (reference sequence). The CDR3 runs 12 residues. CDR3 in DNA: TGTTCCAGCAGCGCCGGGTTTGGGTGGGCTTTCTTT. The encoded protein is CSSSAGFGWAFF.

This sequence joins TRBV4-1 and TRBJ2-3; 11 positions match TRBD2. The germline CDR1 and CDR2 sequences are MGHRA and YSYEKL. Trimming at V came to 4 bases and at J to 4 bases, leaving 7 bases not matched to a gene. The CDR3 is 16 residues long. CDR3 region: CASSLKVAGGSDTQYF. CDR3 nucleotides: TGCGCCAGCAGCCTCAAGGTAGCGGGAGGGTCAGATACGCAGTATTTT.

The CDR3 region is CASAMGGSGANVLTF. As DNA, the CDR3 is TGCGCCAGCGCCATGGGGGGCTCTGGGGCCAACGTCCTGACTTTC. This chain connects TRBV5-1 to TRBJ2-6, with D perhaps TRBD2 (6 bases). The V gene lost 7 bases and the J gene lost 0 bases, with 11 bases spanning the gap. CDR1 is SGHRS, CDR2 YFSETQ, per germline. The CDR3 covers 15 residues.

The gene calls are TRBV9 and TRBJ2-7, with 10 bases fitting TRBD1. The CDR3 consists of 16 residues. CDR1 SGDLS and CDR2 YYNGEE come from the germline V gene. J was trimmed by 7 bases and V by 3 bases; bases with no gene match: 13. The CDR3 is CASSASAGTGVWEQYF. CDR3 sequence (DNA): TGTGCCAGCAGCGCCAGTGCCGGGACAGGGGTCTGGGAGCAGTACTTC.

J is TRBJ1-3 and V is TRBV28, with a tentative D call TRBD1 (6 bases). Germline values: CDR1 MDHEN, CDR2 SYDVKM. Deletions cut 7 bases from V and 4 bases from J, with 14 bases between. There are 14 residues in the CDR3. CDR3 coding DNA: TGTGCCAGCAATACACAGGGTTCAGGAAACACCATATATTTT. Amino acid sequence: CASNTQGSGNTIYF.